A single TCR beta chain is shown here with its context. Many counts were recorded for this clonotype. The antigen it binds to is not known. Per-base quality was not reported, and no clone a single base away is much larger than it. The data are from a study of T cell repertoires in cytomegalovirus infection (dated by TCRdb to the late 2010s). Some background on the complete study: Donor HLA type was relevant to the analysis, as public TCR beta signatures indicated carriage of CMV infection together with the matching HLA type. The paper's findings and limits, for the study overall: The ex vivo response was dominated by HLA-C-restricted CMV-specific TCR beta clonotypes, and the single most frequent clonotype in two of eight donors was supplied by these HLA-C-restricted clonotypes. Cumulative frequency of public TCR beta family members discriminated carriers of CMV infection plus the relevant HLA type in this cohort and an independent roughly 330-donor cohort.

The sequencer was an Illumina HiSeq 1500. The public reads were reanalyzed by TCRdb: fastp trimming at Q25, MiXCR alignment, in-frame beta chains only. Entries are consolidated by CDR3 protein sequence, retaining the most common genes and DNA. This sample is represented by 350,000 to 550,000 distinct CDR3 sequences; 25% to 40% of them were singletons. The top ten hold around 15% of the sample. CDR1 and CDR2 are read off the germline V gene as MNHNS and SASEGT. V is clipped by 6 bases and J by 5 bases, and the sequence between their germline boundaries is 16 bases long. The CDR3 contains 14 residues, cysteine and phenylalanine counted. Of the read, only the CDR3 DNA is kept; its 42 bases are in frame from base 1.

This sequence originates from a human donor in good health (CMV status not recorded). Some clones in this sample may be carry-over from other donors' samples. The rearrangement joined TRBV6-1 to TRBJ2-5; tentative D gene TRBD2, with 5 bases matching. The sequencing input was PBMCs. The CDR3 reads CASSHTRVGETQYF. The nucleotides are TGTGCCAGCAGCCATACGCGGGTAGGGGAGACCCAGTACTTC.